The 6 T cell receptor beta chains in this list originate from one sample, sequenced in a study of fetal regulatory T cell absence and autoimmunity. The protocol was immunoSEQ multiplex PCR, while the TCRdb copy is restricted to in-frame clones and leaves out a portion. Found here are approximately 46,000 clones, roughly 80% of them singletons; the top ten hold 0.4% to 0.45%. What was sequenced was cord blood. All receptors derive from a newborn boy with IPEX syndrome.

CDR3 bases: TGTGCTAGTGGTTTCTGGAGACACTTGAACACTGAAGCTTTCTTT. This translates into CASGFWRHLNTEAFF. The chain links TRBV12-5 to TRBJ1-1; D is undetermined. The germline V and J ends were trimmed by 3 bases and 0 bases, with 11 bases remaining between them. The germline V gene has CDR1 LGHNT and CDR2 FRNRAP. This CDR3 region has 15 residues.

The rearrangement joins TRBV30 to TRBJ2-7; D is undetermined. Per the germline V gene, CDR1 is GTSNPN and CDR2 is SVGIG (reference sequence). V was shortened by 0 bases and J by 0 bases, with 9 bases between the two germline ends. The CDR3 has 14 residues. The CDR3 loop reads CAWSVGASSYEQYF. CDR3 DNA sequence: TGTGCCTGGAGTGTAGGTGCGAGCTCCTACGAGCAGTACTTC.

The J gene is TRBJ2-1, the V gene TRBV30; D call uncertain. Trimming took off 4 bases at V and 5 bases at J, with 12 bases between the two ends. The germline V gene encodes CDR1 GTSNPN and CDR2 SVGIG (reference sequence). CDR3 size: 13 residues. The CDR3 DNA is TGTGCCTGGAAGGGCAGCGCCCACAATGAGCAGTTCTTC. Protein sequence: CAWKGSAHNEQFF.

In DNA, the CDR3 is TGTGCCAGCAGCTTGTGGGGGAGGGCCTACGAGCAGTACTTC. This encodes CASSLWGRAYEQYF. The rearrangement uses TRBV7-6 and TRBJ2-7, with 7 bases fitting TRBD2. The CDR3 runs 14 residues. Germline CDR1 SGHVS, CDR2 FNYEAQ. The V segment lost 3 bases and the J segment 2 bases; nucleotides outside the gene matches: 4.

The V call is TRBV7-9, the J call TRBJ2-5, with TRBD2 matching 10 bases. The length of the CDR3 is 17 residues. Germline assignment: CDR1 SEHNR and CDR2 FQNEAQ (reference sequence). The ends lost 0 bases at V and 0 bases at J; junction bases unmatched: 4. The CDR3 nucleotides are TGTGCCAGCAGCTTAGCGCTAGGGACTAGCGACCAAGAGACCCAGTACTTC. Translated: CASSLALGTSDQETQYF. The whole variable domain, remainder taken from reference TRBV7-9 and TRBJ2-5, is DTGVSQNPRHKITKRGQNVTFRCDPISEHNRLYWYRQTLGQGPEFLTYFQNEAQLEKSRLLSDRFSAERPKGSFSTLEIQRTEQGDSAMYLCASSLALGTSDQETQYFGPGTRLLVL.

V usage is TRBV27 and J usage is TRBJ2-1, with D uncertain. The length of the CDR3 is 15 residues. The V and J ends lost 5 bases and 6 bases respectively, with 17 bases between them. CDR1 and CDR2 from the germline V gene are MNHEY and SMNVEV (reference sequence). For the CDR3, the DNA is TGTGCCAGCAGTGCTGTGCTCCTGACACTCAATGAGCAGTTCTTC. Encoded protein: CASSAVLLTLNEQFF.